Sequencing of this TCR beta chain was carried out in a study of T cells in Graves' hyperthyroidism and ophthalmopathy. Whole-study results and caveats: Most thyroid clonotypes expanded above 0.001 appeared in blood too. A model of 13 V-J features distinguished ophthalmopathy from stable hyperthyroidism.

This clonotype has more than one count but fewer than ten. Its matching antigen is unknown. RNA transcripts gave rise to amplified TCR beta CDR3 regions. When the TCR CDR3 underwent first-round RT-PCR, the HTBI primer set was used. One entry per CDR3 protein results from TCRdb running MiXCR on the multiplex PCR reads. This sample has roughly 800,000 distinct CDR3 sequences; about two fifths occur once, and the top ten carry 7% to 10%. CDR1 is MNHNY, CDR2 SVGAGI, per germline (reference sequence). There are 15 residues in the CDR3. The germline V and J ends were trimmed by 6 bases and 6 bases, with 18 bases remaining between them. Hyperthyroidism was newly diagnosed in patients aged 18 to 65 (duration under 2 months). Researchers barred patients who had uncontrolled infection, other autoimmune disease, pregnancy or lactation.

J is TRBJ1-5 and V is TRBV6-6; no clear D. The receptor was derived from a man aged 18 to 29 with Graves' hyperthyroidism. Specimen: blood. In DNA form, the CDR3 reads TGTGCCAGCAGACCCGGCGGACCTTGGGTTCAGCCCCAGCATTTT. It encodes CASRPGGPWVQPQHF.